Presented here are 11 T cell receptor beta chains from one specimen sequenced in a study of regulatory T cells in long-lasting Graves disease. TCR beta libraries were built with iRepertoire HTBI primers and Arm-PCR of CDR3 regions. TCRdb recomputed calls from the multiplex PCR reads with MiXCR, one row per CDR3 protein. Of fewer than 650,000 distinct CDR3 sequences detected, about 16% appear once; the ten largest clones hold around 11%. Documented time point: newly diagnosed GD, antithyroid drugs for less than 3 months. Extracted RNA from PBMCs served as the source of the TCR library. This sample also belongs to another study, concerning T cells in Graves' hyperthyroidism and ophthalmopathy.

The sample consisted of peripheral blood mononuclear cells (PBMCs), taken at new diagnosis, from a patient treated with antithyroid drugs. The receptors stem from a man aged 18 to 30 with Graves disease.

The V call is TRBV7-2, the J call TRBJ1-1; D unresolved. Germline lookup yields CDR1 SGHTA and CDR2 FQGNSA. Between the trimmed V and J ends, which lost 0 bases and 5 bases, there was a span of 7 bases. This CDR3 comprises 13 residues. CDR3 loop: CASSLAGKTEAFF. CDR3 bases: TGTGCCAGCAGCTTAGCGGGAAAGACTGAAGCTTTCTTT.

DNA of the CDR3: TGTGCCAGCAGCCAAGGAGATTTCAGGGGATCCTACAATGAGCAGTTCTTC. Translation: CASSQGDFRGSYNEQFF. V usage is TRBV3-1 and J usage is TRBJ2-1; D perhaps matches TRBD1 (6 bases). Trimming took off 1 base at V and 1 base at J, with 14 bases between the two ends. This CDR3 comprises 17 residues. Germline V lookup: CDR1 LGHDT, CDR2 YNNKEL (reference sequence).

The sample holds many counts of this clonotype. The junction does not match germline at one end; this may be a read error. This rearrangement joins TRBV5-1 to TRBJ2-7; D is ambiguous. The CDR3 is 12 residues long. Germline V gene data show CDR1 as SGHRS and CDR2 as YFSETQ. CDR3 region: CASSLGRDEQYF. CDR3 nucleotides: TGTGCCAGCAGTTTAGGTAGGGACGAGCAGTACTTC.

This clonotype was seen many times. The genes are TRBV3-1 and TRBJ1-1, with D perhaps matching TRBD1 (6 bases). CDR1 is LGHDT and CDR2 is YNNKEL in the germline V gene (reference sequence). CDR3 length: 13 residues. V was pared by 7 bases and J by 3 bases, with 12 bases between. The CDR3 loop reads CASMQGLDTEAFF. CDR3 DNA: TGTGCCAGCATGCAGGGGCTGGACACTGAAGCTTTCTTT.

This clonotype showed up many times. The CDR3 reads CAWSVQSGYEQYF. CDR3 sequence (DNA): TGTGCCTGGAGTGTACAGAGCGGGTACGAGCAGTACTTC. This chain links TRBV30 with TRBJ2-7; possible D gene TRBD2, 6 bases. CDR1 GTSNPN and CDR2 SVGIG come from the germline V gene (reference sequence). The CDR3 is 13 residues long. V shed 0 bases and J shed 4 bases, with 10 bases lying between them.

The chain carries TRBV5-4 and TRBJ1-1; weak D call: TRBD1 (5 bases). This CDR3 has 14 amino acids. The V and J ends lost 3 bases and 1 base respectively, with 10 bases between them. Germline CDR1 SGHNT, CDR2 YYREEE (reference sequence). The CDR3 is CASSSAGGNTEAFF. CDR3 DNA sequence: TGTGCCAGCAGCTCGGCGGGGGGGAACACTGAAGCTTTCTTT. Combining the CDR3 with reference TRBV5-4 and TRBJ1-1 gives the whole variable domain ETGVTQSPTHLIKTRGQQVTLRCSSQSGHNTVSWYQQALGQGPQFIFQYYREEENGRGNFPPRFSGLQFPNYSSELNVNALELDDSALYLCASSSAGGNTEAFFGQGTRLTVV.

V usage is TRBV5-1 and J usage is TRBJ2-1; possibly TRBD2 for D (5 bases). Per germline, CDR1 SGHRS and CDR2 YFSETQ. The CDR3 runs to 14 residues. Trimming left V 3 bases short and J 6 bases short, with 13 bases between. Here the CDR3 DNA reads TGCGCCAGCAGCTGGCAGCGGAGTGGCAATGAGCAGTTCTTC. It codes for CASSWQRSGNEQFF.

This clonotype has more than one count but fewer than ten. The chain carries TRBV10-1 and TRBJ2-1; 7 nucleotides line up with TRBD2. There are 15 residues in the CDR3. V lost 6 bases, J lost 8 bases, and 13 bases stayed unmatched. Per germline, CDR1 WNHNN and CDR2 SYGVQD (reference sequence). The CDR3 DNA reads TGCGCCAGCAGCCGGGAGGCCCGAAGGGGCCATGAGCAGTTCTTC. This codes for CASSREARRGHEQFF.

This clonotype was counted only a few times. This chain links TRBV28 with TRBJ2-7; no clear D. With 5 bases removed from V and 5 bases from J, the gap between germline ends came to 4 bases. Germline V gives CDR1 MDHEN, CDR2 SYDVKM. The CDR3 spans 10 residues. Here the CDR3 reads CASSQHEQYF. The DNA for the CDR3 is TGTGCCAGCAGTCAACACGAGCAGTACTTC. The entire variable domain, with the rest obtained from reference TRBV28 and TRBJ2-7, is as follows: DVKVTQSSRYLVKRTGEKVFLECVQDMDHENMFWYRQDPGLGLRLIYFSYDVKMKEKGDIPEGYSVSREKKERFSLILESASTNQTSMYLCASSQHEQYFGPGTRLTVT.

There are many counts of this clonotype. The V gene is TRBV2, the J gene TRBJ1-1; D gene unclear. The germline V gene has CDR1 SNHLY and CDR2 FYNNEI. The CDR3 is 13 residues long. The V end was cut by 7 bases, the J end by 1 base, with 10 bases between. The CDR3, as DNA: TGTGCCAGCACCGGAGACCAGAACACTGAAGCTTTCTTT. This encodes CASTGDQNTEAFF.

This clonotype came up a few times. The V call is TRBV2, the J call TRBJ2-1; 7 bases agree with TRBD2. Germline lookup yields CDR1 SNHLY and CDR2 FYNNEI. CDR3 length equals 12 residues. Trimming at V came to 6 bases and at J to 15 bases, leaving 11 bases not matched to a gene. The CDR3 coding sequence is TGTGCCAGCAGCGAGGCCGGACTAGTGGGGTTCTTC. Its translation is CASSEAGLVGFF.